What follows are 6 T cell receptor beta chains derived from one specimen sequenced in a study of blood T cell repertoires in COVID-19. The repertoire was sequenced with immunoSEQ multiplex PCR; TCRdb's copy has only in-frame clones and lacks some. This table has under 200,000 clones, approximately 86% appearing once. The specimen sequenced was peripheral blood. The receptor source for this set is a man in his 70s with acute or convalescent COVID-19.

The V call is TRBV5-3, the J call TRBJ2-3; 7 bases are a match to TRBD1. TRBV5-3 is flagged as an ORF with uncertain function. V gave up 0 bases and J gave up 4 bases; unmatched junction bases: 8. The CDR3 consists of 16 residues. The chain's CDR3 is CARSLGHGDSSDTQYF. The CDR3 region has the DNA TGTGCCAGAAGCTTGGGCCATGGGGACAGTTCAGATACGCAGTATTTT.

This sequence joins TRBV29-1 and TRBJ1-2; D uncertain. V gave up 2 bases and J gave up 4 bases, with 11 bases separating them. The CDR3 has 13 residues. The germline V gene encodes CDR1 SQVTM and CDR2 ANQGSEA. CDR3 sequence reads: CSVETGTGYGYTF. The DNA for the CDR3 is TGCAGCGTTGAAACCGGAACGGGCTATGGCTACACCTTC.

In nucleotides, the CDR3 is TGCAGTGCTCGCCCCCGGGGGGAGCAGTACTTC. It specifies CSARPRGEQYF. This chain connects TRBV20-1 to TRBJ2-7; tentatively, D is TRBD2 (6 bases). The CDR3 totals 11 residues. Germline V gene sequence: CDR1 DFQATT, CDR2 SNEGSKA (reference sequence). V lost 5 bases and J lost 7, with 12 bases in between.

Only one count was recorded for this clone. This chain connects TRBV5-6 to TRBJ2-4; TRBD2 is a possible D gene (6 bases). This CDR3 region has 15 residues. The germline V and J ends were trimmed by 6 bases and 1 base, with 14 bases remaining between them. Germline V lookup: CDR1 SGHDT, CDR2 YYEEEE. The CDR3 DNA sequence: TGTGCCAGCACCATGATCACTAGCGCCAAAAACATTCAGTACTTC. Translated: CASTMITSAKNIQYF.

V usage is TRBV6-2 or TRBV6-3 and J usage is TRBJ1-1; 7 bases match TRBD1. The CDR3 consists of 16 residues. V was clipped by 2 bases and J by 3 bases; unmatched bases: 9. Germline V gene sequence: CDR1 MNHEY, CDR2 SVGEGT. The CDR3 coding sequence is TGTGCCAGCAGTTACCGAAGGACAGGCGGGGACACTGAAGCTTTCTTT. Amino acids: CASSYRRTGGDTEAFF.

J is TRBJ2-2 and V is TRBV5-1, with 10 bases lining up with TRBD2. CDR1 is SGHRS and CDR2 is YFSETQ in the germline V gene. The CDR3 contains 17 residues. With V trimmed by 4 bases and J by 0 bases, 6 bases remained unmatched. In nucleotides, the CDR3 is TGCGCCAGCAGCCCCGGAAGCGGGGGGGCGAACACCGGGGAGCTGTTTTTT. The encoded protein is CASSPGSGGANTGELFF.